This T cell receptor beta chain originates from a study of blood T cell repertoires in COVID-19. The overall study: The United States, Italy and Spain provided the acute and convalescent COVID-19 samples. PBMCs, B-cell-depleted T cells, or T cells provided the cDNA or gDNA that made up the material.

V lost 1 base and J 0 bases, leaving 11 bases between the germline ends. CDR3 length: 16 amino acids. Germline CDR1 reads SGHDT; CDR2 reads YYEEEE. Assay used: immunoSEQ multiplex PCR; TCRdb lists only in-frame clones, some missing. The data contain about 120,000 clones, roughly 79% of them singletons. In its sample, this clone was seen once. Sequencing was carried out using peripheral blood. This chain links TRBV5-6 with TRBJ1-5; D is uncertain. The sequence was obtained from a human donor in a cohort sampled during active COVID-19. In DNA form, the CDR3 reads TGTGCCAGCAGCTTGTATTCCGAGCATAGCAATCAGCCCCAGCATTTT. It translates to CASSLYSEHSNQPQHF.